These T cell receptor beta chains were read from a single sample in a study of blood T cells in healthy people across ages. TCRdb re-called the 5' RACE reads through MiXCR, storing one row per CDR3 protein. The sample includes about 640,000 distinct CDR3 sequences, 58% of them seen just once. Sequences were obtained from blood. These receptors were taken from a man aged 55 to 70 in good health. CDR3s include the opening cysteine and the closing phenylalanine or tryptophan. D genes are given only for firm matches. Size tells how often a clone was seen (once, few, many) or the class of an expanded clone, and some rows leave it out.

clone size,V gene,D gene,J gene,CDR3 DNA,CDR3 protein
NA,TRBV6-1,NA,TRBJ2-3,TGTGCCAGCAAGACCGGCAGGGGCACAGATACGCAGTATTTT,CASKTGRGTDTQYF
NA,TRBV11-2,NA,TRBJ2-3,TGTGCCAGCAGCTTAAATCCAGGCACGGATACGCAGTATTTT,CASSLNPGTDTQYF
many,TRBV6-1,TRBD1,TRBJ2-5,TGTGCCAGCAGTGAAGGACAGGGGGTAGAGACCCAGTACTTC,CASSEGQGVETQYF
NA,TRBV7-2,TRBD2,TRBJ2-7,TGTGCCAGCAGCTTAGTTGGCGGGGGGGCCTCGGCCGACGAGCAGTACTTC,CASSLVGGGASADEQYF
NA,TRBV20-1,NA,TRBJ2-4,TGCAGTGCTAGAGGGGGGCAGGGGAAAGACATTCAGTACTTC,CSARGGQGKDIQYF
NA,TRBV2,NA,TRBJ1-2,TGTGCCAGCAGTGTCTTCAGGGATAACGGTGGCTACACCTTC,CASSVFRDNGGYTF
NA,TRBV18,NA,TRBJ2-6,TGTGCCAGCTCACCACTAGGACACCGGAGCTCTGGGGCCAACGTCCTGACTTTC,CASSPLGHRSSGANVLTF
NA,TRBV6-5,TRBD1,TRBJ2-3,TGTGCCAGCAGTTACGGGACAGGCCCCACAGATACGCAGTATTTT,CASSYGTGPTDTQYF
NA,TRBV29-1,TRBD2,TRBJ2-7,TGCAGCGTTGAAGATGGGTCGAGCGGGATGGCCTACGAGCAGTACTTC,CSVEDGSSGMAYEQYF
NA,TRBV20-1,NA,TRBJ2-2,TGCAGTGCCCCTTTTTCTGGGTCCACCGGGGAGCTGTTTTTT,CSAPFSGSTGELFF
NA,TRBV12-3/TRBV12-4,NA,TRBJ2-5,TGTGCCTGCAGTTTAGGAGAGACCCAGTACTTC,CACSLGETQYF
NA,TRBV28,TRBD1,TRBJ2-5,TGTGCCAGCAAAAGGGGGCCACCAGAGACCCAGTACTTC,CASKRGPPETQYF
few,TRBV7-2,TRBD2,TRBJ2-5,TGTGCCAGCACCCTACTAGCGGGAGAGACCCAGTACTTC,CASTLLAGETQYF
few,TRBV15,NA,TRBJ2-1,TGTGCCACCAGCAGAGACCCGGGTTCCTACAATGAGCAGTTCTTC,CATSRDPGSYNEQFF
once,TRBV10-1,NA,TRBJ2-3,TGCGCCAGCAGTGATGGCCACACAGATACGCAGTATTTT,CASSDGHTDTQYF
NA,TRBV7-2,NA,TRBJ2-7,TGTGCCAGCAGCCACGGTTTAATGGGGGGCGAGCAGTACTTC,CASSHGLMGGEQYF
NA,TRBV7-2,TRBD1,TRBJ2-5,TGTGCCAGCAGCTTAAGACAGGGTTTCGGAGAGACCCAGTACTTC,CASSLRQGFGETQYF
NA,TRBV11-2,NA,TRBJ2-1,TGTGCCAGCAGCTTACTAGCGCAAGAGCAGTTCTTC,CASSLLAQEQFF
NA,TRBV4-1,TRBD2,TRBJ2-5,TGCGCCAGCAGCCAAGGGGTAGCGGGGGGACCTGAAGAGACCCAGTACTTC,CASSQGVAGGPEETQYF
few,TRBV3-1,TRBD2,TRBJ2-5,TGTGCCAGCAGCCAAGATCTGGGGAGGGGTAGTCAAGAGACCCAGTACTTC,CASSQDLGRGSQETQYF
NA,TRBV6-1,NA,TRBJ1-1,TGTGCCAGCAGTGAATCCCCCTTGGCAGGGATGAACACTGAAGCTTTCTTT,CASSESPLAGMNTEAFF
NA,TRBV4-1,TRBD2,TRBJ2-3,TGCGCCAGCAGCCAGAATCGCGGGGGGGCGGTACAACGCGGCGCAGATACGCAGTATTTT,CASSQNRGGAVQRGADTQYF
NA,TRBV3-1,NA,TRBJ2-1,TGTGCCAGCAGCCAAGACCAGGGGGGAAGGAATGAGCAGTTCTTC,CASSQDQGGRNEQFF
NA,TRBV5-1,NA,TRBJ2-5,TGCGCCAGCAGCCCTGATGCGGGGCAAGAGACCCAGTACTTC,CASSPDAGQETQYF
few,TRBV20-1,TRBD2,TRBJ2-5,TGCAGTGCTCCTTTACTAGCGGGGGCCCAAGAGACCCAGTACTTC,CSAPLLAGAQETQYF
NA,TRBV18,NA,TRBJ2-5,TGTGCCAGCTCACCACCGTGGGGGGGCGCGGAGACCCAGTACTTC,CASSPPWGGAETQYF
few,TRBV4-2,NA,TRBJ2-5,TGTGCCAGCAGCCAGGCCCGGGCGGGTCAAGAGACCCAGTACTTC,CASSQARAGQETQYF
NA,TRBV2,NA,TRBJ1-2,TGTGCCAGCAGTGAAGCGCGGCATCGTGGCTACACCTTC,CASSEARHRGYTF
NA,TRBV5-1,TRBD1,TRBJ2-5,TGCGCCAGCAGCGTTACAGGGGGCGCCGAAGAGACCCAGTACTTC,CASSVTGGAEETQYF
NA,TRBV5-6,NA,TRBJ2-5,TGTGCCAGCAGCTTGTTGCCGCACCAAGAGACCCAGTACTTC,CASSLLPHQETQYF
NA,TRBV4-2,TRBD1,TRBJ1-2,TGTGCCAGCAGCCAAGGGACAGGCGCTAACTATGGCCACACCTTC,CASSQGTGANYGHTF
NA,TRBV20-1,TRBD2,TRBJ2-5,TGCAGTGCTAGTTCGGGCGGGGGGTCCCAAGAGACCCAGTACTTC,CSASSGGGSQETQYF
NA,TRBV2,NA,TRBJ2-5,TGTGCCAGCAGTATGTTCGCGATCCCAACTGAGACCCAGTACTTC,CASSMFAIPTETQYF
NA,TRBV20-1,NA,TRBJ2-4,TGCAGTGCTGACCCAGGGATTGGAGAGAACATTCAGTACTTC,CSADPGIGENIQYF
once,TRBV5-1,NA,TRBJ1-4,TGCGCCAGCAGACCTTTAGGGGGGGCTTTTACCGAAAAACTGTTTTTT,CASRPLGGAFTEKLFF
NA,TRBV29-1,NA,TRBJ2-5,TGCAGCGGAAGATCCGGGACCGCAAGGGAGACCCAGTACTTC,CSGRSGTARETQYF
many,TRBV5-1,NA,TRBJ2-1,TGCGCCAGCAGCGTGGACACCAGCTCCTACAATGAGCAGTTCTTC,CASSVDTSSYNEQFF
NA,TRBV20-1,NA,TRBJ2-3,TGCAGTGCTAGGGGTCCGGCTTCTAGCACAGATACGCAGTATTTT,CSARGPASSTDTQYF
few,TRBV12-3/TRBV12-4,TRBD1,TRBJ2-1,TGTGCCAGCAGCCCACAGGGGGCCCCCTACAATGAGCAGTTCTTC,CASSPQGAPYNEQFF
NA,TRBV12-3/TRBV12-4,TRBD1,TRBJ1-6,TGTGCCAGCAGTCCCCTACAGGGGTCAGCCAATTCACCCCTCCACTTT,CASSPLQGSANSPLHF
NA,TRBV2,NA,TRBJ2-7,TGTGCCAGCAGTGAAGCGAGACAGTCCTACGAGCAGTACTTC,CASSEARQSYEQYF
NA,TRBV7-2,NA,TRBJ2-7,TGTGCCAGCAGCTTAGTGGGGGGCCGCCTTTCCTCCTACGAGCAGTACTTC,CASSLVGGRLSSYEQYF
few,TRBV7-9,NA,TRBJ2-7,TGTGCCAGCAGTTCCGGCGGTCTCGAGCAGTACTTC,CASSSGGLEQYF
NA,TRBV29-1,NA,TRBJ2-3,TGCAGCGGAACTATTTTGAGCACAGATACGCAGTATTTT,CSGTILSTDTQYF
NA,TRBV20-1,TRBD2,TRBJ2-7,TGCAGTGCCACTGACCCAGCGGGGACCTCCTACAATGAGCAGTACTTC,CSATDPAGTSYNEQYF
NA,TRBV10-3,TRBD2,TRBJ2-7,TGTGCCATCAGTTTGCAGCGGGGGAAAGGCGAGCAGTACTTC,CAISLQRGKGEQYF
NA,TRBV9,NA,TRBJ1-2,TGTGCCAGCAGCGCAGGACAGCCACCTCTCTATGGCTACACCTTC,CASSAGQPPLYGYTF
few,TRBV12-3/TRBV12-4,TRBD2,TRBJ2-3,TGTGCCACCGGAGTAGCGGGGGCCACAGATACGCAGTATTTT,CATGVAGATDTQYF
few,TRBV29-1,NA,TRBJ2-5,TGCAGCGTTCGTTCGGCGCAGCACCAAGAGACCCAGTACTTC,CSVRSAQHQETQYF
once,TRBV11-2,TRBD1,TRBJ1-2,TGTGCCAGCAGCTCCATCGGGACAGGTGGTGGCTACACCTTC,CASSSIGTGGGYTF
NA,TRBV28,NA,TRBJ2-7,TGTGCCAGCAGCAAACTGGGGGACTCCTACGAGCAGTACTTC,CASSKLGDSYEQYF
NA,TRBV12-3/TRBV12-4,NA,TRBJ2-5,TGTGCCAGCAGTTTCCGGGTCTCCGGAGAGACCCAGTACTTC,CASSFRVSGETQYF
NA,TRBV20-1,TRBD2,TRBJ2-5,TGCAGTGCTAGGGCGGACTCCGCGGGGGGTAAAGAGACCCAGTACTTC,CSARADSAGGKETQYF
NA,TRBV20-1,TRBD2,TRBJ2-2,TGCAGTGCTACGCACCCCCTCGCGGGGGGAAACACCGGGGAGCTGTTTTTT,CSATHPLAGGNTGELFF
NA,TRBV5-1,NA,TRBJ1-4,TGCGCCAGCGGCCGGGGGGCGAATGAAAAACTGTTTTTT,CASGRGANEKLFF
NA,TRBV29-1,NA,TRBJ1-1,TGCAGCGCCTCCCGGAACACTGAAGCTTTCTTT,CSASRNTEAFF
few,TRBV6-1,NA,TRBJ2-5,TGTGCCAGCAGTCCTGGGAGGGGGCCCCAAGAGACCCAGTACTTC,CASSPGRGPQETQYF